These 21 T cell receptor beta chains came from one sample sequenced in a study of T-cell memory formation after mild COVID-19. TCRdb independently ran MiXCR on the 5' RACE reads; one entry per CDR3 protein. In the table there are hundreds of thousands of distinct CDR3 sequences, around 27% of which are singletons. Sequences were obtained from PBMCs or a T cell subset sorted from them (not recorded which). All receptors derive from an adult woman who had mild COVID-19 (a few samples of this study predate the infection). Cell type and time point are not known.

Only a few counts were recorded for this clonotype. The chain joins TRBV12-3 or TRBV12-4 to TRBJ1-1; TRBD1 might be the D (6 bases). Trimming shortened V by 2 bases and J by 0 bases, and 13 bases separated the two germline ends. The CDR3 has 16 amino acids. The DNA for the CDR3 is TGTGCCAGCAGTTTAAAAGAGGCAGGGGTGAACACTGAAGCTTTCTTT. It translates to CASSLKEAGVNTEAFF.

This clonotype came up many times. The rearrangement links TRBV7-3 to TRBJ2-7, with D hard to call. CDR1 is SGHTA and CDR2 is FQGTGA in the germline V gene. CDR3 size: 14 residues. Trimming left V 0 bases short and J 6 bases short, with 12 bases between. CDR3 coding DNA: TGTGCCAGCAGCTTAACTCCGGGTACGAGCGAGCAGTACTTC. Its translation: CASSLTPGTSEQYF.

The chain is built from TRBV4-1 and TRBJ1-3; D gene ambiguous. This CDR3 contains 16 residues. The V gene lost 0 bases and the J gene lost 0 bases, with 9 bases spanning the gap. Germline V gives CDR1 MGHRA, CDR2 YSYEKL. The CDR3 loop reads CASSQDTGSSGNTIYF. The DNA for the CDR3 is TGCGCCAGCAGCCAAGATACGGGCAGCTCTGGAAACACCATATATTTT.

This rearrangement joins TRBV20-1 to TRBJ2-6; 8 bases map to TRBD1. J was trimmed by 2 bases and V by 3 bases; bases with no gene match: 6. The CDR3 contains 16 residues. From germline, CDR1 is DFQATT and CDR2 SNEGSKA (reference sequence). As DNA, the CDR3 is TGCAGTGCTAGTAAACAGGGGGTTACTGGGGCCAACGTCCTGACTTTC. Its protein product is CSASKQGVTGANVLTF.

The V gene is TRBV2, the J gene TRBJ2-7; D is possibly TRBD2 (6 bases). Germline lookup yields CDR1 SNHLY and CDR2 FYNNEI. Trimming cost V 7 bases and J 4 bases, with 17 bases left between them. The CDR3 runs 14 residues. CDR3 protein: CASTPGLSGYEQYF. The CDR3 nucleotides are TGTGCCAGCACCCCGGGACTGTCAGGATACGAGCAGTACTTC.

This clonotype was recorded at least ten times. The chain carries TRBV9 and TRBJ1-3; 9 bases map to TRBD1. Trimming removed 4 bases from V and 0 bases from J; junction bases left unmatched: 5. The CDR3 is 16 amino acids. CDR1 is SGDLS, CDR2 YYNGEE, per germline. The CDR3 loop is CASSQGQGRSGNTIYF. In DNA, the CDR3 is TGTGCCAGCAGCCAGGGACAGGGTCGCTCTGGAAACACCATATATTTT.

The chain carries TRBV7-6 and TRBJ1-1; D unresolved. Between the trimmed V and J ends, which lost 1 base and 4 bases, there was a span of 10 bases. This CDR3 is 14 amino acids long. Looked up from germline, CDR1 is SGHVS and CDR2 is FNYEAQ. The CDR3 loop is CASSLELGGTEAFF. CDR3 nucleotide sequence: TGTGCCAGCAGCTTAGAACTGGGAGGCACTGAAGCTTTCTTT. The complete variable domain, with remaining parts taken from reference TRBV7-6 and TRBJ1-1, reads GAGVSQSPRYKVTKRGQDVALRCDPISGHVSLYWYRQALGQGPEFLTYFNYEAQQDKSGLPNDRFSAERPEGSISTLTIQRTEQRDSAMYRCASSLELGGTEAFFGQGTRLTVV.

The rearrangement links TRBV4-1 to TRBJ2-3; 12 bases are shared with TRBD2. The germline CDR1 and CDR2 sequences are MGHRA and YSYEKL. The CDR3 contains 16 residues. With V trimmed by 5 bases and J by 4 bases, 7 bases remained unmatched. CDR3 protein: CASSTRLAGEADTQYF. CDR3 coding DNA: TGCGCCAGCAGCACCCGACTAGCGGGGGAGGCAGATACGCAGTATTTT.

The V call is TRBV6-2 or TRBV6-3, the J call TRBJ2-1; D is perhaps TRBD2 (5 bases). V was clipped by 2 bases and J by 7 bases, with 12 bases between them. Germline assignment: CDR1 MNHEY and CDR2 SVGEGT. The CDR3 covers 14 residues. The CDR3 nucleotides are TGTGCCAGCAGTTACGGCCCTAGCAGGAATGAGCAGTTCTTC. This encodes CASSYGPSRNEQFF.

This clonotype was observed a handful of times. The rearrangement uses TRBV3-1 and TRBJ2-3; TRBD2 matches at 7 bases. V was pared by 7 bases and J by 5 bases, with 9 bases of the junction left unmatched. This CDR3 spans 14 amino acids. CDR1 is LGHDT and CDR2 is YNNKEL in the germline V gene (reference sequence). In DNA, the CDR3 is TGTGCCAGCATCCTCAGCGGGGTGGGAGATACGCAGTATTTT. As protein: CASILSGVGDTQYF.

The chain combines TRBV7-6 with TRBJ2-7, with a possible D match to TRBD1 (6 bases). Germline values: CDR1 SGHVS, CDR2 FNYEAQ. CDR3 size: 15 residues. V was shortened by 4 bases and J by 6 bases, with 19 bases between the two germline ends. CDR3 sequence: CASSSGYQQGSEQYF. DNA of the CDR3: TGTGCCAGCAGCTCCGGGTATCAACAGGGCTCCGAGCAGTACTTC.

V and J are TRBV4-1 and TRBJ1-2, with D tentatively TRBD1 (5 bases). V dropped 4 bases and J dropped 3 bases, with 15 bases sitting between them. Germline CDR1 MGHRA, CDR2 YSYEKL. The CDR3 is made up of 15 amino acids. The CDR3 reads CASSPPGQFYYGYTF. The CDR3 region has the DNA TGCGCCAGCAGCCCCCCAGGGCAGTTTTACTATGGCTACACCTTC.

This clonotype was found a few times. The V gene is TRBV20-1, the J gene TRBJ2-7, with 9 bases lining up with TRBD1. The V gene's germline CDR1 is DFQATT and CDR2 SNEGSKA (reference sequence). Trimming at V came to 2 bases and at J to 4 bases, leaving 18 bases not matched to a gene. This CDR3 is 18 amino acids long. The CDR3 is CSARPTHPSRDRAYEQYF. As DNA, the CDR3 is TGCAGTGCTAGACCAACTCACCCCTCCCGGGACAGGGCTTACGAGCAGTACTTC.

The V and J genes are TRBV19 and TRBJ2-1; TRBD2 agrees at 7 bases. The germline CDR1 and CDR2 sequences are LNHDA and SQIVND (reference sequence). V shed 3 bases and J 1 base; nucleotides not matched to a gene: 3. This CDR3 contains 15 residues. The CDR3 spells CASSIGAGSYNEQFF. In DNA, the CDR3 is TGTGCCAGTAGTATCGGAGCGGGGTCCTACAATGAGCAGTTCTTC.

The chain joins TRBV25-1 to TRBJ1-4; D is possibly TRBD1 (5 bases). V was cut by 8 bases and J by 5 bases, with 15 bases left in between. CDR1 and CDR2 from the germline V gene are MGHDK and SYGVNS. The CDR3 sequence is 14 residues long. In DNA form, the CDR3 reads TGTGCCAGCGCCCGGGGGGGTCGGAATGAAAAACTGTTTTTT. The encoded protein is CASARGGRNEKLFF.

This clonotype has only a few counts. The rearrangement links TRBV9 to TRBJ2-5; no definite D call. The germline V gene has CDR1 SGDLS and CDR2 YYNGEE. The CDR3 totals 14 residues. V lost 4 bases and J 5 bases, leaving 15 bases between the germline ends. The DNA for the CDR3 is TGTGCCAGCAGCATAGCTAGTCGGCCGGAGACCCAGTACTTC. It translates to CASSIASRPETQYF.

The rearrangement uses TRBV9 and TRBJ2-5; D may be TRBD1 (5 bases). CDR1 SGDLS and CDR2 YYNGEE come from the germline V gene. V lost 0 bases, J lost 5 bases, and 20 bases lay in between. The CDR3 consists of 17 residues. The CDR3 loop is CASSVGPGSRVGETQYF. The DNA for the CDR3 is TGTGCCAGCAGCGTAGGGCCAGGAAGCAGGGTCGGGGAGACCCAGTACTTC.

The chain carries TRBV4-2 and TRBJ2-1, with D unclear. Germline V gene lookup returns CDR1 LGHNA and CDR2 YNFKEQ. The CDR3 consists of 12 residues. V was trimmed by 2 bases and J by 10 bases, leaving 9 bases between them. CDR3 in amino acids: CASSQSRREQFF. The CDR3 DNA reads TGTGCCAGCAGCCAATCGCGCCGGGAGCAGTTCTTC.

This clonotype showed up many times. The chain has TRBV4-2 and TRBJ2-5; D may correspond to TRBD1 or TRBD2 (5 bases each). This CDR3 comprises 15 residues. The germline gives CDR1 LGHNA, CDR2 YNFKEQ. Trimming cost V 4 bases and J 2 bases, with 14 bases left between them. The CDR3 loop is CASSPGSSGQETQYF. The CDR3 nucleotides are TGTGCCAGCAGCCCAGGGAGTTCGGGGCAAGAGACCCAGTACTTC.

The rearrangement uses TRBV6-5 and TRBJ2-1; 10 positions match TRBD2. Per the germline V gene, CDR1 is MNHEY and CDR2 is SVGAGI. The CDR3 loop spans 16 amino acids. V lost 4 bases, J lost 2 bases, and 5 bases stayed unmatched. This CDR3 is CASSSESGGAYNEQFF. In DNA form, the CDR3 reads TGTGCCAGCAGTTCAGAAAGCGGGGGGGCCTACAATGAGCAGTTCTTC.

This clonotype showed up just a few times. The rearrangement uses TRBV7-9 and TRBJ2-5; D possibly corresponds to TRBD2 (6 bases). The CDR3 spans 14 residues. V was pared by 5 bases and J by 5 bases, with 15 bases between. CDR1 and CDR2 (germline): SEHNR, FQNEAQ (reference sequence). The CDR3 bases are TGTGCCAGCAGCCTCCCGGGGGTGGAGGAGACCCAGTACTTC. This translates into CASSLPGVEETQYF.